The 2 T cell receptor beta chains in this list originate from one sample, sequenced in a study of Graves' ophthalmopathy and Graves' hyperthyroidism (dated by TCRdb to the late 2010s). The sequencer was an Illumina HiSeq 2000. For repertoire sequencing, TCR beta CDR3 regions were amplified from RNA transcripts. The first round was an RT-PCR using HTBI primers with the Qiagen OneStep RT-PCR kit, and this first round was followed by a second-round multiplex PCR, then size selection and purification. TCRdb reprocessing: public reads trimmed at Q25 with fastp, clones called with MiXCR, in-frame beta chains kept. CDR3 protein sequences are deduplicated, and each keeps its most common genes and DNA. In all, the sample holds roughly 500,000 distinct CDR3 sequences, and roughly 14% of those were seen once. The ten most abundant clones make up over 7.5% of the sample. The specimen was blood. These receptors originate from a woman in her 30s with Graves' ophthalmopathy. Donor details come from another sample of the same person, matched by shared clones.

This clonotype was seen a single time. The CDR3 loop is CASSPGLEGNQPQHF. Written as DNA, the CDR3 is TGTGCCAGCAGTCCGGGGTTAGAGGGGAATCAGCCCCAGCATTTT. The chain is built from TRBV28 and TRBJ1-5; tentatively, D is TRBD1 (5 bases). V lost 5 bases, J lost 4 bases, and 15 bases lay in between. CDR1 is MDHEN, CDR2 SYDVKM, per germline. There are 15 residues in the CDR3.

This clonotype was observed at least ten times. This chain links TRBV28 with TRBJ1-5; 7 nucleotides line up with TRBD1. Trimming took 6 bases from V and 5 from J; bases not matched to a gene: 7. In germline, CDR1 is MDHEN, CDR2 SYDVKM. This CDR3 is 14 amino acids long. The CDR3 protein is CASRRRQGDQPQHF. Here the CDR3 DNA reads TGTGCCAGCAGGCGTAGACAGGGCGATCAGCCCCAGCATTTT. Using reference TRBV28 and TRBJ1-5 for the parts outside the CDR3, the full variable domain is DVKVTQSSRYLVKRTGEKVFLECVQDMDHENMFWYRQDPGLGLRLIYFSYDVKMKEKGDIPEGYSVSREKKERFSLILESASTNQTSMYLCASRRRQGDQPQHFGDGTRLSIL.